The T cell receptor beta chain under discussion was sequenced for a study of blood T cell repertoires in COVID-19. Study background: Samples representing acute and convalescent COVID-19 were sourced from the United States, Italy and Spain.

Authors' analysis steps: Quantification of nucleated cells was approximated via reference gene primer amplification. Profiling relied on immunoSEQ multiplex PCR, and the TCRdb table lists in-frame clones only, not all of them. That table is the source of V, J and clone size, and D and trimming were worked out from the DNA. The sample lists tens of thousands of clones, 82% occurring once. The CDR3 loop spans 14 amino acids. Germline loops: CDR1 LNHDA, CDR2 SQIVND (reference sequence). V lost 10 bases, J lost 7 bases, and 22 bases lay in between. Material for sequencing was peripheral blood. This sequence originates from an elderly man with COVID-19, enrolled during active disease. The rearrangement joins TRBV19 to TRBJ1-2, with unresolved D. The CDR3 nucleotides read TGTGCCACCCTAATGAAGGCGGAGTCAGTTGGCTACACCTTC. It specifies CATLMKAESVGYTF.